The 16 T cell receptor beta chains below all came from one sample that was sequenced in a study of blood T cell repertoires in COVID-19. TCRdb's table, derived via immunoSEQ multiplex PCR, lists solely in-frame clones and lacks some. The data contain 140,000 to 150,000 clones, 80% to 85% of them singletons. Sequenced sample: peripheral blood. The receptors were sampled from a human donor in a cohort sampled during active COVID-19.

The rearrangement uses TRBV9 and TRBJ2-1; 13 bases are shared with TRBD2. The CDR3 extends over 15 amino acids. V gave up 4 bases and J gave up 8 bases; unmatched junction bases: 6. Per germline, CDR1 SGDLS and CDR2 YYNGEE. CDR3 nucleotides: TGTGCCAGCAGCCTAACTAGCGGGGGGGCATATGAGCAGTTCTTC. Translation: CASSLTSGGAYEQFF.

The genes are TRBV12-3 or TRBV12-4 and TRBJ1-1; 7 bases match TRBD1. The CDR3 totals 13 residues. The junction had 7 bases not matched to a gene; V was cut back by 6 bases and J by 6 bases. Written as DNA, the CDR3 is TGTGCCAGCAGCCGGACAGGAGGGGCTGAAGCTTTCTTT. Its protein is CASSRTGGAEAFF.

The J gene is TRBJ1-1, the V gene TRBV7-2, with 9 nucleotides matching TRBD1. With V trimmed by 8 bases and J by 5 bases, 6 bases remained unmatched. Per germline, CDR1 SGHTA and CDR2 FQGNSA. CDR3 length: 13 residues. This CDR3 reads CASLQGARTEAFF. CDR3 nucleotides: TGTGCCAGCCTACAGGGGGCGCGGACTGAAGCTTTCTTT.

This clone appeared a single time. The chain links TRBV27 to TRBJ2-7; weak D call: TRBD2 (5 bases). Per the germline V gene, CDR1 is MNHEY and CDR2 is SMNVEV (reference sequence). There are 13 residues in the CDR3. V lost 6 bases and J lost 3, with 12 bases in between. DNA of the CDR3: TGTGCCAGCAGATTGGACGGAGGCTACGAGCAGTACTTC. It codes for CASRLDGGYEQYF.

The chain uses TRBV7-9 and TRBJ1-1; the D gene is possibly TRBD1 (6 bases). Germline V gene data show CDR1 as SEHNR and CDR2 as FQNEAQ (reference sequence). This CDR3 spans 12 amino acids. V lost 6 bases to trimming and J lost 3 bases, with 8 bases between them. The CDR3 DNA reads TGTGCCAGCAGTTACAGGGACACTGAAGCTTTCTTT. Translation: CASSYRDTEAFF.

The rearrangement links TRBV6-5 to TRBJ2-1; 13 bases map to TRBD2. CDR3 length: 15 residues. Germline V gives CDR1 MNHEY, CDR2 SVGAGI. J lost 10 bases, V lost 5 bases, and 8 bases had no gene match. The CDR3 nucleotides are TGTGCCAGCAGTCCTACTAGCGGGGGGGCGCGAGAGCAGTTCTTC. This codes for CASSPTSGGAREQFF.

The chain is built from TRBV4-3 and TRBJ1-3, with 11 bases fitting TRBD1. The germline gives CDR1 LGHNA, CDR2 YSLEER. The CDR3 spans 15 residues. V dropped 4 bases and J dropped 7; count of bases not matched to a gene: 6. The CDR3 reads CASSLGTGGGNTIYF. The DNA for the CDR3 is TGCGCCAGCAGCCTGGGGACAGGGGGAGGGAACACCATATATTTT.

This clone was counted ten times or more. The CDR3 is CASRKRPGSNQPQHF. CDR3 in DNA: TGTGCCAGCAGGAAGAGGCCGGGGAGCAATCAGCCCCAGCATTTT. The chain recombines TRBV28 with TRBJ1-5; D call uncertain. The V end lost 6 bases, the J end lost 1 base, and 13 bases lay between the germline ends. There are 15 residues in the CDR3. Germline V gene sequence: CDR1 MDHEN, CDR2 SYDVKM.

The chain combines TRBV25-1 with TRBJ2-3; D might be TRBD2 (5 bases). V lost 4 bases to trimming and J lost 7 bases, with 9 bases between them. Germline-derived CDR1 and CDR2 are MGHDK and SYGVNS. This CDR3 comprises 12 residues. CDR3 nucleotide sequence: TGTGCCAGCAGTGCGGGGTCTCATACGCAGTATTTT. It specifies CASSAGSHTQYF.

This clone is a singleton in its sample. The rearrangement links TRBV15 to TRBJ1-1, with 8 bases aligning to TRBD1. The J segment lost 11 bases and the V segment lost 5 bases, leaving 10 bases of the junction unmatched. The CDR3 contains 13 residues. Germline V gene data show CDR1 as LNHNV and CDR2 as YYDKDF (reference sequence). As DNA, the CDR3 is TGTGCCACCAGCCTTACAGGGACAGGAGGGGCTTTCTTT. This codes for CATSLTGTGGAFF.

V and J are TRBV29-1 and TRBJ2-7, with TRBD1 identical over 7 bases. Germline trimming cut 3 bases from V and 7 bases from J; bases unmatched to any gene: 9. The CDR3 extends over 13 amino acids. The germline V gene has CDR1 SQVTM and CDR2 ANQGSEA. CDR3 sequence (DNA): TGCAGCGTTGAGAGGGACAGCCCCCGGGAGCAGTACTTC. This translates into CSVERDSPREQYF.

V usage is TRBV7-9 and J usage is TRBJ1-4, with TRBD1 identical over 9 bases. Germline values: CDR1 SEHNR, CDR2 FQNEAQ (reference sequence). This CDR3 comprises 15 residues. V lost 5 bases to trimming and J lost 8 bases; unmatched junction nucleotides: 9. Here the CDR3 DNA reads TGTGCCAGCAGCCTTTGGACAGGGGAGGGCGAAAAACTGTTTTTT. This gives the protein CASSLWTGEGEKLFF.

V usage is TRBV5-6 and J usage is TRBJ2-4; 7 nucleotides match TRBD2. The CDR3 has 15 amino acids. The J segment lost 2 bases and the V segment lost 0 bases, leaving 2 bases of the junction unmatched. Germline V CDR1 and CDR2: SGHDT, YYEEEE. CDR3 DNA sequence: TGTGCCAGCAGCTTGGTCGGGACTACCAAAAACATTCAGTACTTC. Amino acid sequence: CASSLVGTTKNIQYF. Complete variable domain (other parts from reference TRBV5-6 and TRBJ2-4): DAGVTQSPTHLIKTRGQQVTLRCSPKSGHDTVSWYQQALGQGPQFIFQYYEEEERQRGNFPDRFSGHQFPNYSSELNVNALLLGDSALYLCASSLVGTTKNIQYFGAGTRLSVL.

The V gene is TRBV5-4, the J gene TRBJ2-2; possibly TRBD2 for D (6 bases). This CDR3 comprises 16 residues. Looked up from germline, CDR1 is SGHNT and CDR2 is YYREEE (reference sequence). The germline V and J ends were trimmed by 0 bases and 4 bases, with 13 bases remaining between them. CDR3 coding DNA: TGTGCCAGCAGCTTGGCTTCGGGGGTGGGCACCGGGGAGCTGTTTTTT. Its protein is CASSLASGVGTGELFF.

In the case of this clone: One end of the junction is discordant with germline, which a read error may explain. The chain couples TRBV7-7 to TRBJ2-7; weak D call: TRBD2 (5 bases). This CDR3 is 14 amino acids long. The V gene's germline CDR1 is SSHAT and CDR2 FNYEAQ (reference sequence). In DNA, the CDR3 is TGTGCTAGCAGCTTAACACTCACGACGGGGGAGCAGTACTTC. Translation gives CASSLTLTTGEQYF.

This chain uses TRBV10-3 with TRBJ2-7; 8 positions match TRBD1. The CDR3 spans 14 residues. V lost 2 bases and J lost 2; bases outside the gene matches: 2. CDR1 ENHRY and CDR2 SYGVKD come from the germline V gene. CDR3 sequence reads: CAISERQGPYEQYF. The DNA for the CDR3 is TGTGCCATCAGTGAGAGACAGGGGCCCTACGAGCAGTACTTC.